The clone carrying this T cell receptor beta chain showed up just a few times. What it recognizes is unknown. V lost 3 bases and J lost 1, with 7 bases in between. The length of the CDR3 is 14 residues. The germline V gene encodes CDR1 LNHDA and CDR2 SQIVND (reference sequence). The data derive from a study of spatial heterogeneity in lung cancer. Overall study: Every unique TCR and UMI combination, on average, appeared more than ten times in raw reads. Overall study findings and caveats: Counts of expanded intratumoral alpha and beta TCRs tracked tumor mutation counts.

TCRdb itself ran the 5' RACE reads through MiXCR, one entry per CDR3 protein. The table records several thousand distinct CDR3 sequences, more than 9% of them present only once. Time point of the sample: sample taken at primary tumor resection. The donors were 72 patients with non-small cell lung cancer that was early-stage and untreated. Sequencing was performed on whole RNA extracted from tumor and nontumor lung tissue, or from frozen PBMC, and the material was left unsorted. This sample comprised lung tumor tissue, obtained at surgery. The clonotype originates from a male donor with early-stage non-small cell lung cancer. J is TRBJ1-5 and V is TRBV19; unclear D gene. The CDR3 DNA sequence: TGTGCCAGTAGTATTCCCAGCAGCAATCAGCCCCAGCATTTT. Protein sequence: CASSIPSSNQPQHF. Full variable domain (rest looked up from reference TRBV19 and TRBJ1-5): DGGITQSPKYLFRKEGQNVTLSCEQNLNHDAMYWYRQDPGQGLRLIYYSQIVNDFQKGDIAEGYSVSREKKESFPLTVTSAQKNPTAFYLCASSIPSSNQPQHFGDGTRLSIL.